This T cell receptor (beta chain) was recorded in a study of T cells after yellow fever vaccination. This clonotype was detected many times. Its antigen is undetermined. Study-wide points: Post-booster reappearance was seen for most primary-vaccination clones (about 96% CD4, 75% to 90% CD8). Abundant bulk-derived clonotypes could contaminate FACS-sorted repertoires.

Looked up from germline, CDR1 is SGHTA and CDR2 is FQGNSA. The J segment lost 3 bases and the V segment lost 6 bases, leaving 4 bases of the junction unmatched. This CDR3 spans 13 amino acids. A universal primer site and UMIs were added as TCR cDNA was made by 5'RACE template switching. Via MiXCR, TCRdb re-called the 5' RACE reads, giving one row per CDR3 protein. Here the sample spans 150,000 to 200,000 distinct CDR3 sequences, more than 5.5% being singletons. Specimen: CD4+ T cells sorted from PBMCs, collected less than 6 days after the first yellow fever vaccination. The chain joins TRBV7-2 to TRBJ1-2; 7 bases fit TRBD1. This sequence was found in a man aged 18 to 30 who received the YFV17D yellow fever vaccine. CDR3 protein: CASSETGYYGYTF. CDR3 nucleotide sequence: TGTGCCAGCAGTGAGACAGGGTACTATGGCTACACCTTC.